What follows are 11 T cell receptor beta chains derived from one specimen sequenced in a study of metastatic and nonmetastatic thyroid tumors. Patients were all untreated before their thyroid surgery. Using MiXCR, TCRdb reanalyzed the PCR reads. Of approximately 19,000 clones listed, 20% are singletons. Sequenced material: blood. The receptors derive from a female donor with papillary thyroid cancer or a benign thyroid nodule (not recorded which). Some clones in this sample may be carry-over from other donors' samples.

This clone has a count of ten or more. CDR3 sequence (DNA): TGTGCCAGTAGTCCATCCTCCTACGAGCAGTACTTC. As protein: CASSPSSYEQYF. The rearrangement joins TRBV19 to TRBJ2-7; D remains unclear. Germline CDR1 reads LNHDA; CDR2 reads SQIVND (reference sequence). V was trimmed by 5 bases and J by 0 bases, leaving 5 bases between them. CDR3 size: 12 residues.

Ten or more counts support this clone. The chain employs TRBV5-6 and TRBJ1-5; D may be TRBD1 (5 bases). V was cut by 2 bases and J by 6 bases, with 12 bases left in between. The CDR3 is made up of 14 amino acids. Germline V CDR1 and CDR2: SGHDT, YYEEEE. The CDR3 DNA is TGTGCCAGCAGCTTCGGGGCTGTGGGTCAGCCCCAGCATTTT. As protein: CASSFGAVGQPQHF.

By sample fraction, this clone is medium-sized. This chain joins TRBV12-3 or TRBV12-4 and TRBJ2-7; the match to TRBD1 covers 8 bases. V lost 6 bases, J lost 3 bases, and 10 bases stayed unmatched. The length of the CDR3 is 15 residues. CDR3 sequence (DNA): TGTGCCAGCAGGCACGGAGGGACAGGTGACTACGAGCAGTACTTC. Translated, it gives CASRHGGTGDYEQYF.

In the case of this clone: Lacking the conserved final phenylalanine or tryptophan, this CDR3 likely reflects a read error. The chain uses TRBV11-2 and TRBJ2-3; TRBD2 matches 9 bases. CDR1 is SGHAT, CDR2 FQNNGV, per germline. The CDR3 consists of 17 residues. The CDR3 protein is CASSLGPLAGSTDTQYS. In DNA form, the CDR3 reads TGTGCCAGCAGCTTAGGCCCCCTAGCGGGAAGCACAGATACACAGTATTCT.

This clone has at least ten counts. The V and J genes are TRBV7-2 and TRBJ2-6; no reliable D call. V lost 6 bases and J 0 bases, leaving 3 bases between the germline ends. The CDR3 is made up of 13 amino acids. Germline loops: CDR1 SGHTA, CDR2 FQGNSA. The chain's CDR3 is CASRDSGANVLTF. CDR3 sequence (DNA): TGTGCCAGCAGGGACTCTGGGGCCAACGTCCTGACTTTC.

The chain joins TRBV18 to TRBJ2-7, with a possible D match to TRBD1 (5 bases). V was clipped by 3 bases and J by 2 bases, with 11 bases between them. This CDR3 is 14 amino acids long. The V gene's germline CDR1 is KGHSH and CDR2 LQKENI. The chain's CDR3 is CASSPQGRTYEQYF. The CDR3 bases are TGTGCCAGCTCACCTCAGGGCCGCACCTACGAGCAGTACTTC.

This clone was counted at least ten times. V usage is TRBV3-1 and J usage is TRBJ1-2; D gene uncertain. The CDR3 is 15 amino acids. Trimming shortened V by 2 bases and J by 8 bases, and 18 bases separated the two germline ends. The germline V gene has CDR1 LGHDT and CDR2 YNNKEL (reference sequence). CDR3 bases: TGTGCCAGCAGCCAAAGAGGAACCGTCTCGGGGGGCTACACCTTC. Translated: CASSQRGTVSGGYTF.

This clone was seen at least ten times. This chain uses TRBV7-8 with TRBJ1-5; D is unresolved. The CDR3 covers 13 residues. The germline V and J ends were trimmed by 1 base and 0 bases, with 1 base remaining between them. Germline CDR1 is SGHVS and CDR2 is FQNEAQ. The CDR3, as DNA: TGTGCCAGCAGCTTAGATAGCAATCAGCCCCAGCATTTT. Translating it yields CASSLDSNQPQHF.

Many counts were recorded for this clone. The CDR3 DNA is TGTGCCATCAGTGCGGAGCGCCAGAATCAGCCCCAGCATTTT. As protein: CAISAERQNQPQHF. The chain has TRBV10-3 and TRBJ1-5; D gene ambiguous. This CDR3 comprises 14 residues. With 4 bases removed from V and 4 bases from J, the gap between germline ends came to 11 bases. Germline V gene data show CDR1 as ENHRY and CDR2 as SYGVKD.

Concerning this clone: A much larger clonotype is one base distant, so this may be a read error. This chain uses TRBV20-1 with TRBJ2-5; D unresolved. Germline V gene sequence: CDR1 DFQATT, CDR2 SNEGSKA (reference sequence). The CDR3 contains 13 residues. The CDR3 region is CSACTPIEENQYF. CDR3 DNA: TGCAGTGCTTGTACCCCGATAGAGGAGAACCAGTACTTC.

This clone is termed medium-sized. The chain recombines TRBV5-6 with TRBJ2-7; possible D gene TRBD1, 6 bases. The V end lost 3 bases, the J end lost 2 bases, and 18 bases lay between the germline ends. CDR1 SGHDT and CDR2 YYEEEE come from the germline V gene. CDR3 length: 16 residues. CDR3 sequence (DNA): TGTGCCAGCAGCTCATATAAATCAGGACAGCCCTACGAGCAGTACTTC. It codes for CASSSYKSGQPYEQYF. The complete variable domain, with remaining parts taken from reference TRBV5-6 and TRBJ2-7, reads DAGVTQSPTHLIKTRGQQVTLRCSPKSGHDTVSWYQQALGQGPQFIFQYYEEEERQRGNFPDRFSGHQFPNYSSELNVNALLLGDSALYLCASSSYKSGQPYEQYFGPGTRLTVT.